This T cell receptor (beta chain) appears in the sequencing data of a study of blood T cell repertoires in COVID-19 (dated by TCRdb to 2019 to 2021). As for the study more broadly: Samples covering the acute and convalescent phases of COVID-19 were provided by collaborators in the United States, Italy and Spain. The material from the prospective study consisted of cDNA or gDNA derived from T cells, B-cell-depleted T cells, or PBMCs. Deeply sampled blood TCRbeta repertoires from subjects exposed to, actively infected with, or recovered from COVID-19 were included in the dataset. The repertoires were released in a freely available public database intended as a resource for research on the immune response to SARS-CoV-2. Samples were obtained from the ongoing ImmuneRACE study (first 160 participants) and from about 1,300 subjects provided by 6 global collaborators. The sample metadata nearly always contained a de-identified subject ID, COVID-19 status, age in years and sex. HLA class I and class II types, where available, came from metadata supplied by the sample provider rather than from assay-based typing. Study-wide conclusions, independent of this receptor: Clinical and demographic metadata were provided uncurated, with the amount varying by source and participant.

Whole blood was collected in K2EDTA tubes by collaborating institutions according to the institutions' own protocols. For TCRbeta analysis, collaborators shipped samples as frozen whole blood, isolated PBMCs, or DNA extracted from either of those sample types. The immunoSEQ Assay, a bias-controlled multiplex PCR, was used to amplify TCRbeta CDR3 regions from genomic DNA. In the paper's pipeline: Nucleated cell counts per sample were estimated from amplification of reference gene primers within the assay. To quantify the absolute abundance of each unique TCRbeta CDR3 rearrangement, sequence reads were collapsed and filtered. For each sample, productive Simpson clonality was calculated as the square root of Simpson's diversity index across productive rearrangements. TCRdb retrieved this table from immuneACCESS and kept in-frame rearrangements only. Not all clones are present; in checked studies, unresolved V genes account for under half, and no reason is known for the remainder. V, J and clone size reflect that table, while D and trimming were determined from the DNA. This sample comprises 100,000 to 150,000 clones, about 83% of them detected only once. Clones ranked in the top ten supply about 5.4% of the sample.

As to this clone: Its specific antigen is unknown. No base quality values were provided; no much bigger clone lies one nucleotide off.

The CDR3 has 16 amino acids, counting the end cysteine and phenylalanine. The sequence is cut down to CDR3 DNA, 48 bases in frame from base 1. Looking up the germline V gene yields CDR1 MGHRA and CDR2 YSYEKL. After removal of 0 bases from V and 2 bases from J, the junction retains 3 bases not matched to a gene. The source of this sequence is a human donor in a cohort sampled during active COVID-19. The V and J genes are TRBV4-1 and TRBJ2-3, with 9 central nucleotides matching TRBD2. The sequenced material came from peripheral blood. CDR3 sequence: CASSQERTSATDTQYF. The DNA is as follows: TGCGCCAGCAGCCAAGAAAGGACTAGCGCCACAGATACGCAGTATTTT.